The 20 T cell receptor beta chains below come from one sample, sequenced in a study of blood T cell repertoires in COVID-19. Produced via immunoSEQ multiplex PCR; TCRdb's table is partial and in-frame only. Here the sample spans over 200,000 clones, about 90% being singletons. The specimen was peripheral blood. These receptors came from a man in his forties with active or convalescent COVID-19.

V gene TRBV6-6 combines with J gene TRBJ1-2, with a tentative D call TRBD1 (6 bases). Germline V gene sequence: CDR1 MNHNY, CDR2 SVGAGI (reference sequence). The CDR3 has 14 amino acids. Trimming removed 2 bases from V and 4 bases from J, with 11 bases in between. This CDR3 reads CASSYGGAGYGYTF. CDR3 DNA: TGTGCCAGCAGTTACGGGGGCGCGGGCTATGGCTACACCTTC.

This clone was detected a few times. J is TRBJ1-1 and V is TRBV2; D unclear. V dropped 5 bases and J dropped 6 bases, with 16 bases sitting between them. CDR1 SNHLY and CDR2 FYNNEI come from the germline V gene. This CDR3 comprises 14 residues. The CDR3 spells CASSSGMPPAEAFF. The CDR3 DNA reads TGTGCCAGCAGTTCCGGGATGCCCCCAGCTGAAGCTTTCTTT.

This chain links TRBV7-9 with TRBJ1-2; 9 bases agree with TRBD1. The CDR3 covers 15 residues. J gave up 2 bases and V 2 bases, and 3 bases lay outside the gene matches. The V gene's germline CDR1 is SEHNR and CDR2 FQNEAQ (reference sequence). CDR3 nucleotide sequence: TGTGCCAGCAGCTTAACGGGACAGGGAAACTATGGCTACACCTTC. Translation: CASSLTGQGNYGYTF.

The chain is built from TRBV4-2 and TRBJ1-4; D is perhaps TRBD1 (6 bases). CDR3 length: 16 amino acids. Germline V lookup: CDR1 LGHNA, CDR2 YNFKEQ. Trimming removed 4 bases at V and 3 bases at J, with 15 bases between. The CDR3 region has the DNA TGTGCCAGCAGCCCGGGACACCAGCAGGCTAATGAAAAACTGTTTTTT. This encodes CASSPGHQQANEKLFF.

This clone was recorded only once. J is TRBJ1-2 and V is TRBV12-3 or TRBV12-4; the match to TRBD1 covers 11 bases. J lost 11 bases, V lost 8 bases, and 7 bases had no gene match. The CDR3 runs to 12 residues. The CDR3, as DNA: TGTGCCAGCTGCGGACAGGGGGCTGGGTACACCTTC. This translates into CASCGQGAGYTF.

This rearrangement joins TRBV7-3 to TRBJ2-6; TRBD1 might be the D (5 bases). The germline V gene has CDR1 SGHTA and CDR2 FQGTGA. The length of the CDR3 is 16 residues. V lost 3 bases to trimming and J lost 2 bases, with 11 bases between them. CDR3 protein: CASSFDRPTGANVLTF. CDR3 nucleotide sequence: TGTGCCAGCAGCTTCGACAGACCTACTGGGGCCAACGTCCTGACTTTC.

V gene TRBV21-1 combines with J gene TRBJ1-1; TRBD1, the D gene given by the table, was not confirmed from the DNA. TRBV21-1 is a listed pseudogene. There are 17 residues in the CDR3. The CDR3 here is CASSKALLSGLNTEAFF. CDR3 coding DNA: TGTGCCAGCAGCAAAGCGCTTTTGTCAGGGTTAAACACTGAAGCTTTCTTT.

This chain joins TRBV9 and TRBJ2-7; the D gene is possibly TRBD1 (5 bases). V was clipped by 0 bases and J by 6 bases, with 13 bases between them. Germline V gene data show CDR1 as SGDLS and CDR2 as YYNGEE. CDR3 length: 14 residues. This chain's CDR3 is CASSVEQAPGEQYF. In nucleotides, the CDR3 is TGTGCCAGCAGCGTAGAACAGGCACCGGGCGAGCAGTACTTC.

This chain links TRBV29-1 with TRBJ1-5; no firm D call. The CDR3 runs 14 residues. The germline V and J ends were trimmed by 4 bases and 1 base, with 11 bases remaining between them. Germline CDR1 SQVTM, CDR2 ANQGSEA. The CDR3 nucleotides read TGCAGCGTTGTCGAGGGAAACAGCAATCAGCCCCAGCATTTT. Translating gives CSVVEGNSNQPQHF.

The rearrangement links TRBV5-8 to TRBJ1-4, with no clear D. The CDR3 is 14 residues long. Germline-derived CDR1 and CDR2 are SGHTS and YDEGEE. Trimming removed 3 bases at V and 6 bases at J, with 12 bases between. CDR3 nucleotides: TGTGCCAGCAGCTGGAGGCAGGAGGATGAAAAACTGTTTTTT. Translation gives CASSWRQEDEKLFF. Supplemented by reference TRBV5-8 and TRBJ1-4, the full variable domain reads EAGVTQSPTHLIKTRGQQATLRCSPISGHTSVYWYQQALGLGLQFLLWYDEGEERNRGNFPPRFSGRQFPNYSSELNVNALELEDSALYLCASSWRQEDEKLFFGSGTQLSVL.

The rearrangement links TRBV18 to TRBJ2-7; D perhaps matches TRBD1 (5 bases). This CDR3 has 14 residues. Germline V CDR1 and CDR2: KGHSH, LQKENI. V lost 4 bases to trimming and J lost 0 bases, with 10 bases between them. Written as DNA, the CDR3 is TGTGCCAGCTCACTGACAGATAGCTCCTACGAGCAGTACTTC. It codes for CASSLTDSSYEQYF.

The CDR3 spells CAWSSLGQRNTEAFF. The CDR3 nucleotides read TGTGCCTGGAGCTCTTTGGGACAGCGAAACACTGAAGCTTTCTTT. The rearrangement links TRBV30 to TRBJ1-1; TRBD1 aligns across 7 bases. This CDR3 spans 15 amino acids. The V and J ends lost 3 bases and 2 bases, in that order; junction bases with no gene match: 9. Looked up from germline, CDR1 is GTSNPN and CDR2 is SVGIG (reference sequence).

The chain combines TRBV4-2 with TRBJ1-1; a possible D gene is TRBD1 (6 bases). Germline CDR1 is LGHNA and CDR2 is YNFKEQ. The CDR3 is made up of 16 amino acids. Trimming shortened V by 0 bases and J by 4 bases, and 15 bases separated the two germline ends. The CDR3 sequence: CASSQDNRARVTEAFF. The CDR3 nucleotides are TGTGCCAGCAGCCAAGACAACAGGGCGAGGGTCACTGAAGCTTTCTTT.

Comment on this clone: A junction boundary mismatches the germline segment, possibly from a read error. V and J are TRBV11-2 and TRBJ1-2; D uncertain. The CDR3 runs 17 residues. Germline CDR1 reads SGHAT; CDR2 reads FQNNGV. CDR3 sequence reads: CASSLDPGSGRGYGYTF. For the CDR3, the DNA is TGTGCCAGCAGCCTAGACCCCGGGAGCGGGCGGGGCTATGGCTACACCTTC.

The rearrangement links TRBV5-8 to TRBJ1-3; D is undetermined. The CDR3 has 14 amino acids. CDR1 is SGHTS, CDR2 YDEGEE, per germline. Trimming removed 0 bases at V and 3 bases at J, with 7 bases between. The CDR3 is CASSLGSNGNTIYF. In DNA form, the CDR3 reads TGTGCCAGCAGCTTGGGCAGTAATGGAAACACCATATATTTT.

Worth noting for this clone: Different DNA sequences within this sample yield the same CDR3. The rearrangement uses TRBV27 and TRBJ1-2; 8 bases match TRBD1. The CDR3 loop spans 13 amino acids. Germline V gives CDR1 MNHEY, CDR2 SMNVEV (reference sequence). Germline trimming cut 7 bases from V and 4 bases from J; bases unmatched to any gene: 5. CDR3: CASKPGQGYGYTF. The CDR3 nucleotides are TGTGCCAGCAAACCCGGACAGGGCTATGGCTACACCTTC.

This chain joins TRBV7-8 and TRBJ1-6, with D possibly being TRBD1 (5 bases). The CDR3 consists of 16 residues. The germline CDR1 and CDR2 sequences are SGHVS and FQNEAQ. With 5 bases removed from V and 7 bases from J, the gap between germline ends came to 18 bases. CDR3 sequence (DNA): TGTGCCAGCAGCCAACGACAGCGGGGTGCGAATTCACCCCTCCACTTT. Translated: CASSQRQRGANSPLHF.

The chain carries TRBV19 and TRBJ1-2, with TRBD1 as a possible D gene (5 bases). CDR3 size: 14 residues. Germline assignment: CDR1 LNHDA and CDR2 SQIVND (reference sequence). V dropped 7 bases and J dropped 7 bases, with 19 bases sitting between them. Here the CDR3 DNA reads TGTGCCAGTAAAGACAGTTTTTCCCCGCGTGGCTACACCTTC. It specifies CASKDSFSPRGYTF.

This rearrangement joins TRBV5-1 to TRBJ1-6; TRBD1 matches at 7 bases. Unmatched junction bases numbered 5, after V lost 4 bases and J lost 7 bases. Germline CDR1 reads SGHRS; CDR2 reads YFSETQ. The CDR3 loop spans 14 amino acids. CDR3 amino acids: CASSADRSNSPLHF. The CDR3 region has the DNA TGCGCCAGCAGCGCGGACAGGAGCAATTCACCCCTCCACTTT.

This clone was detected only a few times. The J gene is TRBJ1-2, the V gene TRBV27; the D gene is possibly TRBD1 (5 bases). The CDR3 is 15 amino acids. Trimming pared 2 bases from V and 9 bases from J, leaving 19 bases between. The V gene's germline CDR1 is MNHEY and CDR2 SMNVEV (reference sequence). The CDR3 nucleotides read TGTGCCAGCAGTTTAGACAGTGGCTGGCCGAGGCGCTACACCTTC. This encodes CASSLDSGWPRRYTF.